These 3 T cell receptor beta chains share one sample of origin, sequenced in a study of T-cell memory formation after mild COVID-19. TCRdb reprocessed the 5' RACE reads with MiXCR, giving one entry per CDR3 protein. The table records tens of thousands of distinct CDR3 sequences, about 13% of them present only once. Sequencing was carried out using PBMCs or a T cell subset sorted from them (not recorded which). These receptors came from a man between 18 and 29 years old who had mild COVID-19 (a few samples of this study predate the infection). Cell type and time point are not known.

This clonotype showed up just a few times. The chain couples TRBV4-1 to TRBJ2-1, with 7 bases fitting TRBD2. This CDR3 has 17 residues. Trimming took 0 bases from V and 8 from J; bases not matched to a gene: 13. CDR1 and CDR2 (germline): MGHRA, YSYEKL. This CDR3 is CASSQEPSGLGVYEQFF. CDR3 nucleotide sequence: TGCGCCAGCAGCCAAGAGCCGTCAGGACTAGGGGTTTATGAGCAGTTCTTC.

This clonotype has just a few counts. The V and J genes are TRBV2 and TRBJ1-2, with TRBD1 matching 7 bases. The trim removed 8 bases at V and 6 bases at J, leaving 15 bases unmatched. The CDR3 has 15 residues. Per the germline V gene, CDR1 is SNHLY and CDR2 is FYNNEI. The CDR3 DNA is TGTGCCAGCCGAACCCGGAGAGGGGGCGTCGATGGCTACACCTTC. Translating it yields CASRTRRGGVDGYTF.

DNA for the CDR3: TGCAGCGTTGACGGGGGGGCTCATTCTCGTGGGGGAGATACGCAGTATTTT. Amino acid sequence: CSVDGGAHSRGGDTQYF. The gene calls are TRBV29-1 and TRBJ2-3, with TRBD2 matching 8 bases. CDR1 is SQVTM, CDR2 ANQGSEA, per germline. V shed 3 bases and J 5 bases; nucleotides not matched to a gene: 16. The CDR3 covers 17 residues.